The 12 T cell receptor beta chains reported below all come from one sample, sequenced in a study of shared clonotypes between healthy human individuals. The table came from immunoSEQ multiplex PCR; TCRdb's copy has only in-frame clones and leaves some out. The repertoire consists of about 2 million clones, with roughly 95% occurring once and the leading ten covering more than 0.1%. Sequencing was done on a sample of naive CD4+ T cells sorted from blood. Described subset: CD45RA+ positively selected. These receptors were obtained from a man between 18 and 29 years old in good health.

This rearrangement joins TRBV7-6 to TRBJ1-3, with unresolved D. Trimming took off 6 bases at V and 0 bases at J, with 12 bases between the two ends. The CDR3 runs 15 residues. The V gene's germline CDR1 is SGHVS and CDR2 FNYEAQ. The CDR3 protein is CASRPITHSGNTIYF. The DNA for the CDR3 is TGTGCCAGCAGGCCCATAACACACTCTGGAAACACCATATATTTT.

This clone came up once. CDR3 loop: CASSLTPMNRVGTEAFF. For the CDR3, the DNA is TGTGCCAGCAGTCTCACCCCCATGAACAGGGTAGGCACTGAAGCTTTCTTT. The chain uses TRBV27 and TRBJ1-1, with D possibly matching TRBD1 (6 bases). CDR3 length equals 17 residues. V lost 5 bases and J 4 bases, leaving 23 bases between the germline ends. Germline V gene sequence: CDR1 MNHEY, CDR2 SMNVEV (reference sequence).

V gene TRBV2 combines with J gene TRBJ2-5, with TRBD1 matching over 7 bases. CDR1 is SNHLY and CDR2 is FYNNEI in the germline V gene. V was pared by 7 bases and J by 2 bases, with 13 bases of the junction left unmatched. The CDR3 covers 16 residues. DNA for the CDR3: TGTGCCAGCAACCGACAGGGTCGGACGAATCAAGAGACCCAGTACTTC. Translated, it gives CASNRQGRTNQETQYF.

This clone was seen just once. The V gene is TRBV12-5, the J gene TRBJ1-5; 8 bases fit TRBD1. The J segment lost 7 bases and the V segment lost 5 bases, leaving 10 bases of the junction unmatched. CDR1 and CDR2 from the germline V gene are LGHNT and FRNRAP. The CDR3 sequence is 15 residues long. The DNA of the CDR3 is TGTGCTAGTGGTGGAGACAGGGGAGAGGAACAGCCCCAGCATTTT. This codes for CASGGDRGEEQPQHF.

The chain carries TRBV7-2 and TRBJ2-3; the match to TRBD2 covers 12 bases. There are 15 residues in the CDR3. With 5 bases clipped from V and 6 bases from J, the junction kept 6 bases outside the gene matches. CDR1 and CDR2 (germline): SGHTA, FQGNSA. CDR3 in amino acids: CASSPSGGAGDTQYF. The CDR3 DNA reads TGTGCCAGCAGCCCTAGCGGGGGGGCCGGGGATACGCAGTATTTT.

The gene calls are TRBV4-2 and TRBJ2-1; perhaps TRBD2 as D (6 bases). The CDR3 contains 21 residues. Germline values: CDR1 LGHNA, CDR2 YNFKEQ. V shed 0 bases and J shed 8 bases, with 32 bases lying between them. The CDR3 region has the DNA TGTGCCAGCAGCCAAGATGGCTGGGACTCTAGCGCGCTGCGAACAAGCGATGAGCAGTTCTTC. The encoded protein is CASSQDGWDSSALRTSDEQFF.

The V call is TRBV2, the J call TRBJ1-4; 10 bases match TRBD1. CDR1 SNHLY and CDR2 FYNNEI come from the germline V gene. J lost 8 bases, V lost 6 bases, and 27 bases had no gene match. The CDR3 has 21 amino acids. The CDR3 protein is CASREMPFYGQGVLASEKLFF. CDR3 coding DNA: TGTGCCAGCAGGGAGATGCCTTTCTATGGACAGGGGGTTTTGGCTTCCGAAAAACTGTTTTTT.

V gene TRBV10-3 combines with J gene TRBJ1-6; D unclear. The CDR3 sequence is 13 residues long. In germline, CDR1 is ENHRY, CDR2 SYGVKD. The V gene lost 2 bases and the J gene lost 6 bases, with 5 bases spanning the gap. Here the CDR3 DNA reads TGTGCCATCAGTGAGGCCATTAATTCACCCCTCCACTTT. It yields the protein CAISEAINSPLHF.

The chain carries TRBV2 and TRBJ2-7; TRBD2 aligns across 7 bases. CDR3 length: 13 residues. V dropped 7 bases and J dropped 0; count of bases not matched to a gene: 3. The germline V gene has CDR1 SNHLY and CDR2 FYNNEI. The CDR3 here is CASNRGGSYEQYF. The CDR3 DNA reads TGTGCCAGCAATCGCGGGGGCTCCTACGAGCAGTACTTC.

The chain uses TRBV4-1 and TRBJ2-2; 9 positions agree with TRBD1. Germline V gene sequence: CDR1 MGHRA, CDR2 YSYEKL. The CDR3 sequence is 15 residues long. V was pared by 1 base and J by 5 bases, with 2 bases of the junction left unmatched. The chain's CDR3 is CASSQGTGATGELFF. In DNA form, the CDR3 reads TGCGCCAGCAGCCAAGGGACAGGGGCGACCGGGGAGCTGTTTTTT.

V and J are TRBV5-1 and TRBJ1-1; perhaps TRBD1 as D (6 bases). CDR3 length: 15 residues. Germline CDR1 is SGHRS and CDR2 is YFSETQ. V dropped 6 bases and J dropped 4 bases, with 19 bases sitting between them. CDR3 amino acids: CASTQTGGVGTEAFF. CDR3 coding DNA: TGCGCCAGCACCCAAACGGGGGGCGTGGGCACTGAAGCTTTCTTT.

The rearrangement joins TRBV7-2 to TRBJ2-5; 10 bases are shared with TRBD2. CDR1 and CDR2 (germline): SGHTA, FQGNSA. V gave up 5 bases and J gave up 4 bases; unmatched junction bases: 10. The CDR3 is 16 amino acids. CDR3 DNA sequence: TGTGCCAGCAGCCCGGCGGGGCTAGCGGGAGCAGAGACCCAGTACTTC. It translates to CASSPAGLAGAETQYF.